Listed below are T cell receptor beta chains from one sample, sequenced in a study of naive and memory T cell subsets. Via MiXCR, TCRdb re-called the UMI-ligation and nested PCR reads, giving one row per CDR3 protein. The profile shows roughly 150,000 distinct CDR3 sequences, roughly a fifth of them singletons. The sequencing input was naive CD8+ T cells from blood. Receptor source: a human donor in good health. Both conserved end residues are part of each CDR3. The order of the fields is D gene, clone size, V gene, J gene, CDR3 protein, CDR3 DNA. The D gene is left open where the match is weak. The size entry is marked missing in some rows and otherwise reads once, few, many or a size class.

TRBD1	NA	TRBV20-1	TRBJ2-7	CSASGTAAYEQYF	TGCAGTGCTTCCGGGACAGCCGCCTACGAGCAGTACTTC
TRBD1	few	TRBV27	TRBJ2-2	CASSTSQGAGGELFF	TGTGCCAGCAGCACTTCACAGGGGGCCGGCGGGGAGCTGTTTTTT
NA	NA	TRBV24-1	TRBJ2-7	CATSGGPNSYEQYF	TGTGCCACCAGCGGGGGACCCAATTCCTACGAGCAGTACTTC
NA	NA	TRBV29-1	TRBJ2-1	CSVGLWDSLSNEQFF	TGCAGCGTTGGTCTCTGGGACTCCCTGAGCAATGAGCAGTTCTTC
NA	NA	TRBV28	TRBJ2-7	CASNQQEYGATSEQYF	TGTGCCAGCAACCAACAAGAATATGGGGCCACGAGCGAGCAGTACTTC
NA	few	TRBV11-2	TRBJ1-2	CASSLVPEHNYGYTF	TGTGCCAGCAGCTTAGTACCGGAACATAACTATGGCTACACCTTC
TRBD1	NA	TRBV7-2	TRBJ1-6	CASSIGQGDNSPLHF	TGTGCCAGCAGCATTGGACAGGGAGATAATTCACCCCTCCACTTT
NA	NA	TRBV29-1	TRBJ2-1	CSAKYNEQFF	TGCAGCGCTAAATACAATGAGCAGTTCTTC
NA	few	TRBV12-3/TRBV12-4	TRBJ1-1	CASSFVRVGRTEAFF	TGTGCCAGCAGTTTTGTTCGGGTAGGTCGGACTGAAGCTTTCTTT
TRBD1	few	TRBV27	TRBJ2-7	CASSPGTGGLHPEYF	TGTGCCAGCAGCCCTGGGACAGGGGGCCTACACCCAGAATACTTC
NA	NA	TRBV5-1	TRBJ2-1	CASRGSGPRDEQFF	TGCGCCAGCAGAGGTAGCGGTCCTAGGGATGAGCAGTTCTTC
TRBD2	few	TRBV5-1	TRBJ2-7	CASSLLLAVNYEQYF	TGCGCCAGCAGCTTGCTACTAGCGGTCAACTACGAGCAGTACTTC
NA	NA	TRBV5-1	TRBJ2-7	CASSPLAQAYEQYF	TGCGCCAGCAGCCCCTTGGCTCAGGCCTACGAGCAGTACTTC
NA	many	TRBV24-1	TRBJ2-1	CATSDTQGWEQFF	TGTGCCACCAGTGATACGCAAGGATGGGAGCAGTTCTTC
NA	NA	TRBV13	TRBJ2-7	CASSPTQDSSYEQYF	TGTGCCAGCAGCCCTACACAAGACAGCTCCTACGAGCAGTACTTC
TRBD1	few	TRBV19	TRBJ2-2	CASSQIDEQGIGTGELFF	TGTGCCAGTAGTCAGATAGATGAACAGGGGATCGGCACCGGGGAGCTGTTTTTT
NA	NA	TRBV19	TRBJ1-5	CASSLLGQQPQHF	TGTGCCAGTAGTCTACTCGGACAACAGCCCCAGCATTTT
NA	NA	TRBV6-5	TRBJ1-1	CASSYSPQIMNTEAFF	TGTGCCAGCAGTTACTCGCCACAAATCATGAACACTGAAGCTTTCTTT
NA	few	TRBV7-9	TRBJ2-5	CASSWGGKETQYF	TGTGCCAGCAGTTGGGGCGGGAAGGAGACCCAGTACTTC
TRBD1	few	TRBV7-8	TRBJ2-3	CASSQYGQGLTDTQYF	TGTGCCAGCAGCCAATACGGACAGGGCCTCACAGATACGCAGTATTTT
TRBD2	NA	TRBV19	TRBJ2-2	CASSIDSSGAYSGELFF	TGTGCCAGTAGTATAGATTCTAGCGGGGCCTACTCCGGGGAGCTGTTTTTT
NA	NA	TRBV23-1	TRBJ2-7	CASSQKTRFPDYEQYF	TGCGCCAGCAGCCAAAAAACCAGATTTCCCGACTACGAGCAGTACTTC
NA	NA	TRBV6-2/TRBV6-3	TRBJ1-1	CASSYVAGFTEAFF	TGTGCCAGCAGTTACGTCGCAGGGTTCACTGAAGCTTTCTTT
NA	few	TRBV6-6	TRBJ2-7	CASSYRGSDYEQYF	TGTGCCAGCAGTTACAGGGGTAGCGACTACGAGCAGTACTTC
TRBD1	NA	TRBV28	TRBJ1-5	CASYRGLGNQPQHF	TGTGCCAGTTACAGGGGTTTGGGGAATCAGCCCCAGCATTTT
NA	few	TRBV27	TRBJ2-3	CASSPRGRLDPDTQYF	TGTGCCAGCAGTCCCCGGGGGCGGCTGGACCCAGATACGCAGTATTTT
TRBD2	few	TRBV7-3	TRBJ2-3	CASSLTVAGVTTDTQYF	TGTGCCAGCAGCTTAACGGTAGCGGGAGTTACCACAGATACGCAGTATTTT
NA	few	TRBV19	TRBJ2-6	CASSIGPGANVLTF	TGTGCCAGTAGTATAGGCCCTGGGGCCAACGTCCTGACTTTC
NA	NA	TRBV6-2/TRBV6-3	TRBJ1-1	CASSYFSAEAFF	TGTGCCAGCAGTTACTTTTCGGCTGAAGCTTTCTTT
NA	few	TRBV4-3	TRBJ2-6	CASSQVGGASSVLTF	TGCGCCAGCAGCCAAGTGGGGGGGGCCTCCAGCGTCCTGACTTTC
TRBD1	many	TRBV12-3/TRBV12-4	TRBJ1-1	CASSFTGTGLTEAFF	TGTGCCAGCAGTTTTACCGGGACAGGGCTGACTGAAGCTTTCTTT
NA	NA	TRBV3-1	TRBJ1-1	CASSQEANWAEAFF	TGTGCCAGCAGCCAAGAGGCAAACTGGGCTGAAGCTTTCTTT
TRBD1	NA	TRBV3-1	TRBJ2-5	CASSKQQGETQYF	TGTGCCAGCAGCAAACAACAGGGGGAGACCCAGTACTTC
NA	few	TRBV27	TRBJ2-1	CASTSFSYNEQFF	TGTGCCAGCACGTCCTTCTCCTACAATGAGCAGTTCTTC
TRBD2	NA	TRBV24-1	TRBJ2-3	CATSESPGLAMDETDTQYF	TGTGCCACCAGTGAATCCCCGGGACTAGCGATGGATGAGACAGATACGCAGTATTTT
TRBD2	NA	TRBV27	TRBJ2-1	CASSSLGLAGDPYNEQFF	TGTGCCAGCAGTTCCCTAGGGCTAGCGGGAGATCCCTACAATGAGCAGTTCTTC
NA	NA	TRBV6-5	TRBJ1-1	CASSASGTTNTEAFF	TGTGCCAGCAGTGCGTCCGGGACGACGAACACTGAAGCTTTCTTT
NA	many	TRBV29-1	TRBJ1-2	CSVEGDFYGYTF	TGCAGCGTAGAAGGGGACTTCTATGGCTACACCTTC
NA	NA	TRBV20-1	TRBJ1-2	CSARDIRGANYGYTF	TGCAGTGCTAGAGATATCAGGGGAGCTAACTATGGCTACACCTTC
NA	few	TRBV6-1	TRBJ2-3	CASSEDQGDTQYF	TGTGCCAGCAGTGAAGATCAGGGTGATACGCAGTATTTT
NA	NA	TRBV5-1	TRBJ2-7	CASSSPSPLVGAYEQYF	TGCGCCAGCAGCTCACCCTCCCCCCTAGTAGGGGCCTACGAGCAGTACTTC
NA	NA	TRBV6-2/TRBV6-3	TRBJ1-1	CASSLRDNTEAFF	TGTGCCAGCAGTCTCCGGGATAACACTGAAGCTTTCTTT
NA	NA	TRBV29-1	TRBJ2-7	CSVWDNYEQYF	TGCAGCGTTTGGGACAATTACGAGCAGTACTTC
TRBD2	few	TRBV24-1	TRBJ2-3	CATSERTSGNTDTQYF	TGTGCCACCAGTGAGAGGACTAGCGGGAACACAGATACGCAGTATTTT
TRBD2	once	TRBV28	TRBJ2-4	CASQAGTSGRDIQYF	TGTGCCAGCCAAGCCGGGACTAGCGGGAGAGACATTCAGTACTTC
NA	few	TRBV12-3/TRBV12-4	TRBJ2-1	CASSPASAYNEQFF	TGTGCCAGCAGTCCCGCGAGCGCCTACAATGAGCAGTTCTTC
NA	NA	TRBV6-2/TRBV6-3	TRBJ2-2	CASSYTDSPNTGELFF	TGTGCCAGCAGTTACACAGACAGCCCCAACACCGGGGAGCTGTTTTTT
NA	few	TRBV4-1	TRBJ1-2	CASSQGQLYGYTF	TGCGCCAGCAGCCAAGGGCAGCTCTATGGCTACACCTTC